A single sample gave rise to the 21 T cell receptor beta chains below, sequenced in a study of T-cell memory formation after mild COVID-19 (TCRdb year 2021). Library preparation used 5' RACE. The sample was run on an Illumina NovaSeq 6000. Through fastp at Q25 and MiXCR, TCRdb rebuilt clones from the public reads, retaining in-frame beta chains. Rows are unified per CDR3 protein, each entry keeping the most common DNA and genes. The sample records roughly 400,000 distinct CDR3 sequences, roughly 24% of which are singletons. The ten most abundant clones make up about 8.7% of the sample. Sequencing was done on a sample of PBMCs or a T cell subset sorted from them (not recorded which). These receptors all come from an adult woman who had mild COVID-19 (a few samples of this study predate the infection). The sample titles of this study are shuffled in the database, so cell type and time point are left out; the donor was told from shared clones.

The chain links TRBV7-2 to TRBJ2-5; possible D gene TRBD2, 6 bases. The V end lost 4 bases, the J end lost 7 bases, and 13 bases lay between the germline ends. This CDR3 region has 13 residues. From germline, CDR1 is SGHTA and CDR2 FQGNSA. DNA of the CDR3: TGTGCCAGCAGCTCGGGGTTGGAGGGGACCCAGTACTTC. Translating gives CASSSGLEGTQYF.

The chain couples TRBV19 to TRBJ2-3; D remains unclear. Between the trimmed V and J ends, which lost 1 base and 2 bases, there was a span of 10 bases. The CDR3 length is 15 residues. CDR1 is LNHDA and CDR2 is SQIVND in the germline V gene (reference sequence). The CDR3 is CASSIAGRYTDTQYF. CDR3 nucleotides: TGTGCCAGTAGTATAGCCGGGCGGTACACAGATACGCAGTATTTT.

This clonotype was seen more than once but under ten times. The chain has TRBV19 and TRBJ1-2; D is possibly TRBD1 (6 bases). With 7 bases removed from V and 4 bases from J, the gap between germline ends came to 16 bases. The length of the CDR3 is 14 residues. The germline V gene encodes CDR1 LNHDA and CDR2 SQIVND (reference sequence). CDR3 residues: CASNDDGQLYGYTF. The CDR3, as DNA: TGTGCCAGTAACGACGATGGACAGCTCTATGGCTACACCTTC.

V gene TRBV24-1 combines with J gene TRBJ2-3, with TRBD1 matching over 7 bases. The CDR3 length is 16 residues. Germline CDR1 reads KGHDR; CDR2 reads SFDVKD. V lost 3 bases to trimming and J lost 1 base; unmatched junction nucleotides: 6. CDR3 residues: CATSDPGGPGTDTQYF. The CDR3 nucleotides are TGTGCCACCAGTGATCCAGGGGGTCCCGGCACAGATACGCAGTATTTT.

This clonotype has just a few counts. The chain has TRBV29-1 and TRBJ2-3; the match to TRBD2 covers 8 bases. Losses at the gene ends were 0 bases for V and 2 bases for J; bases not matched to a gene: 10. The CDR3 has 17 amino acids. Germline values: CDR1 SQVTM, CDR2 ANQGSEA. This CDR3 reads CSVEDGGRGGYTDTQYF. Here the CDR3 DNA reads TGCAGCGTTGAAGATGGTGGCCGGGGGGGCTACACAGATACGCAGTATTTT.

This clonotype was detected only a few times. V is TRBV7-2 and J is TRBJ1-5, with D maybe TRBD1 (6 bases). The CDR3 is made up of 13 amino acids. Germline values: CDR1 SGHTA, CDR2 FQGNSA. V was clipped by 5 bases and J by 7 bases, with 12 bases between them. The CDR3, as DNA: TGTGCCAGCAGCACACAGGGCGGACAGCCCCAGCATTTT. Translated: CASSTQGGQPQHF.

This clonotype was counted a few times. This chain uses TRBV3-1 with TRBJ1-2, with D uncertain. Germline CDR1 and CDR2: LGHDT and YNNKEL (reference sequence). V was pared by 1 base and J by 4 bases, with 7 bases between. This CDR3 comprises 13 residues. The CDR3 nucleotides are TGTGCCAGCAGCCAAGGGGTGTCCTATGGCTACACCTTC. This translates into CASSQGVSYGYTF.

The chain carries TRBV20-1 and TRBJ2-5; 12 bases agree with TRBD2. The CDR3 has 14 amino acids. V lost 5 bases, J lost 4 bases, and 5 bases stayed unmatched. The germline gives CDR1 DFQATT, CDR2 SNEGSKA (reference sequence). The CDR3 sequence: CSASSGGAGETQYF. As DNA, the CDR3 is TGCAGTGCTTCTAGCGGGGGGGCAGGAGAGACCCAGTACTTC.

This rearrangement joins TRBV5-1 to TRBJ2-3; 9 bases are a match to TRBD2. Germline-derived CDR1 and CDR2 are SGHRS and YFSETQ. V dropped 2 bases and J dropped 1; count of bases not matched to a gene: 8. This CDR3 is 17 amino acids long. CDR3 sequence: CASSLVGASGGTDTQYF. CDR3 in DNA: TGCGCCAGCAGCTTAGTTGGGGCTAGCGGGGGCACAGATACGCAGTATTTT.

The rearrangement joins TRBV14 to TRBJ2-2, with TRBD1 identical over 8 bases. Losses at the gene ends were 4 bases for V and 7 bases for J; bases not matched to a gene: 8. This CDR3 contains 15 residues. The germline CDR1 and CDR2 sequences are SGHDN and FVKESK. The CDR3 loop is CASSRHRGAIGELFF. The CDR3 DNA sequence: TGTGCCAGCAGCCGTCACAGGGGGGCGATCGGGGAGCTGTTTTTT.

This clonotype was found a few times. Relative to the germline gene, one junction end is altered; a read error may explain this. The rearrangement uses TRBV11-1 and TRBJ2-1; 8 nucleotides agree with TRBD1. Germline lookup yields CDR1 SGHAT and CDR2 FQDESV (reference sequence). This CDR3 comprises 14 residues. CDR3 nucleotide sequence: TGTGCCAGCAGCCAGGGGGCGAGGTACAGTGAGCAGTTCTTC. Its protein is CASSQGARYSEQFF.

This rearrangement joins TRBV23-1 to TRBJ2-7; 7 nucleotides line up with TRBD1. TRBV23-1 belongs to the ORF category, with a function that is uncertain. Trimming removed 1 base from V and 5 bases from J; junction bases left unmatched: 23. CDR3 length: 20 amino acids. CDR3 loop: CASSQYVGKGQTTLNDEQYF. In DNA, the CDR3 is TGCGCCAGCAGTCAATATGTCGGGAAGGGACAGACCACTTTGAACGACGAGCAGTACTTC.

This clonotype appeared a few times. The chain combines TRBV28 with TRBJ1-4; weak D call: TRBD1 (6 bases). V was clipped by 8 bases and J by 6 bases, with 16 bases between them. CDR3 length: 14 residues. Looked up from germline, CDR1 is MDHEN and CDR2 is SYDVKM. The CDR3 DNA reads as TGTGCCAGCGGTCAGACAGGTTATTATGAAAAACTGTTTTTT. This gives the protein CASGQTGYYEKLFF.

The chain joins TRBV27 to TRBJ2-1, with 7 positions matching TRBD1. V gave up 3 bases and J gave up 4 bases; unmatched junction bases: 6. The germline V gene encodes CDR1 MNHEY and CDR2 SMNVEV (reference sequence). This CDR3 region has 15 residues. CDR3 in DNA: TGTGCCAGCAGTTTCGAGGGGGCGAGGTACAATGAGCAGTTCTTC. Translation: CASSFEGARYNEQFF.

The CDR3 sequence is CASSYPLMTGGETQYF. The CDR3 DNA reads TGTGCCAGCAGCTATCCGTTGATGACAGGGGGTGAGACCCAGTACTTC. J is TRBJ2-5 and V is TRBV13; 9 bases match TRBD1. This CDR3 has 16 residues. The germline V gene has CDR1 PRHDT and CDR2 FYEKMQ (reference sequence). The ends lost 4 bases at V and 5 bases at J; junction bases unmatched: 11. Based on the CDR3 plus reference TRBV13 and TRBJ2-5, the full variable domain is AAGVIQSPRHLIKEKRETATLKCYPIPRHDTVYWYQQGPGQDPQFLISFYEKMQSDKGSIPDRFSAQQFSDYHSELNMSSLELGDSALYFCASSYPLMTGGETQYFGPGTRLLVL.

Written as DNA, the CDR3 is TGTGCCAGCAGCTCTAGGCGCGATGAGCAGTTCTTC. Amino acid sequence: CASSSRRDEQFF. The J gene is TRBJ2-1, the V gene TRBV12-3 or TRBV12-4; no definite D call. Trimming removed 6 bases from V and 8 bases from J, with 11 bases in between. The CDR3 is made up of 12 amino acids.

In this sample, this clonotype turned up a few times. This chain connects TRBV12-3 or TRBV12-4 to TRBJ2-5, with 8 positions matching TRBD1. V shed 5 bases, J shed 0 bases, and the junction held 2 bases outside the gene matches. CDR3 length: 14 residues. CDR3 coding DNA: TGTGCCAGCAGTCAGGGACAGGACCAAGAGACCCAGTACTTC. It codes for CASSQGQDQETQYF.

This chain connects TRBV6-6 to TRBJ2-4; TRBD2 aligns across 9 bases. The germline CDR1 and CDR2 sequences are MNHNY and SVGAGI (reference sequence). With V trimmed by 8 bases and J by 4 bases, 6 bases remained unmatched. This CDR3 is 14 amino acids long. The CDR3 protein is CASAGGGGKNIQYF. The CDR3 nucleotides are TGTGCCAGCGCGGGGGGGGGAGGTAAAAACATTCAGTACTTC.

The rearrangement joins TRBV4-3 to TRBJ2-7, with D perhaps TRBD1 (5 bases). This CDR3 has 13 residues. Germline V gene lookup returns CDR1 LGHNA and CDR2 YSLEER. V lost 0 bases and J lost 5, with 8 bases in between. CDR3 sequence reads: CASSQDLGDEQYF. In DNA form, the CDR3 reads TGCGCCAGCAGCCAAGATCTAGGGGACGAGCAGTACTTC.

This clonotype has only one observation. This is likely a read error, given that the CDR3 carries no conserved phenylalanine or tryptophan at its end. The chain recombines TRBV20-1 with TRBJ2-1, with D perhaps TRBD1 or TRBD2 (6 bases each). The CDR3 is made up of 15 amino acids. From germline, CDR1 is DFQATT and CDR2 SNEGSKA (reference sequence). Deletions cut 3 bases from V and 2 bases from J, with 14 bases between. The CDR3 loop is CSASRGRKAYNEQFL. In DNA, the CDR3 is TGCAGTGCTAGTAGGGGGAGGAAGGCCTACAATGAGCAGTTCTTA.

This clonotype showed up just a few times. The chain carries TRBV28 and TRBJ2-7; D is uncertain. Germline V CDR1 and CDR2: MDHEN, SYDVKM. V shed 1 base and J shed 2 bases, with 9 bases lying between them. This CDR3 has 14 amino acids. The CDR3 loop is CASSLLRSPYEQYF. CDR3 in DNA: TGTGCCAGCAGTTTATTAAGAAGTCCCTACGAGCAGTACTTC.